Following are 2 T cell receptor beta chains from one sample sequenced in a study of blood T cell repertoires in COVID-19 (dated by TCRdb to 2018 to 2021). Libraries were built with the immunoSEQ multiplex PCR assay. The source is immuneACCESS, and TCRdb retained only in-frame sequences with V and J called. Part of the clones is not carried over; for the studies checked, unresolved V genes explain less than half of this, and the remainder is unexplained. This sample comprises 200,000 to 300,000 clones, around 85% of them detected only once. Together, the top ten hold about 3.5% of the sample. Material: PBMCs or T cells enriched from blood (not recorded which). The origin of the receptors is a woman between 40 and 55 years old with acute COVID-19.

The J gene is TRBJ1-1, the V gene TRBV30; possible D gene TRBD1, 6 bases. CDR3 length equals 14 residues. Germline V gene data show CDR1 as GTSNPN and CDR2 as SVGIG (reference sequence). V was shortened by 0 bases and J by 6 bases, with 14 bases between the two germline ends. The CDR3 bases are TGTGCCTGGAGTGTAATAGGGGGAAGGGCTGAAGCTTTCTTT. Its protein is CAWSVIGGRAEAFF.

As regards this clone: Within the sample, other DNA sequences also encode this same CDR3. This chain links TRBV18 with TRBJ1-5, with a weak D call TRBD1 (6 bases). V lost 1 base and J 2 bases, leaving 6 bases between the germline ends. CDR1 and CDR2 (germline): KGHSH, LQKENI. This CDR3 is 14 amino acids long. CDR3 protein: CASSPRQGNQPQHF. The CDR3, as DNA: TGTGCCAGCTCACCACGACAGGGCAATCAGCCCCAGCATTTT.